This note documents a single TCR beta chain sequence. The sample originates from a study of cytomegalovirus exposure and HLA in healthy donors. Study at large: T cells numbering about 180 million yielded more than 95 million unique TCR beta sequences in an earlier analysis.

Researchers ran the PCR with 60 Vbeta and 13 Jbeta primers. Using immunoSEQ multiplex PCR, the repertoire was profiled, and TCRdb retains in-frame clones only, with some absent. This sample has 120,000 or so clones; roughly 82% occur once, and the top ten carry approximately 10%. The sequenced material came from PBMCs. The clonotype comes from a male donor in good health and CMV-seropositive.

The CDR3 loop is CAWKTGGNEKLFF. CDR3 DNA sequence: TGTGCCTGGAAGACAGGGGGTAATGAAAAACTGTTTTTT. The rearrangement links TRBV30 to TRBJ1-4; 9 nucleotides agree with TRBD1. The CDR3 runs 13 residues. CDR1 is GTSNPN and CDR2 is SVGIG in the germline V gene (reference sequence). J gave up 4 bases and V 4 bases, and 1 base lay outside the gene matches.